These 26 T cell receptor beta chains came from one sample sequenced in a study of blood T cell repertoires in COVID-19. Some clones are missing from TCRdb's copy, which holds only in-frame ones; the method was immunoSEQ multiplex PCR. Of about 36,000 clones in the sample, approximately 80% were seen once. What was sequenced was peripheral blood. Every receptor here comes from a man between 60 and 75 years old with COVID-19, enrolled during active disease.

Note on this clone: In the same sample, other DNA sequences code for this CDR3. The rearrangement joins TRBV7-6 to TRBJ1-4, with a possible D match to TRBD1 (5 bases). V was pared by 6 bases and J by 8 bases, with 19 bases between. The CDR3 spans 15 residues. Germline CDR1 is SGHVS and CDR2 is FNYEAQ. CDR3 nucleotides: TGTGCCAGCAGTTTATGGGGAAGGGACTCCGAAAAACTGTTTTTT. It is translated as CASSLWGRDSEKLFF. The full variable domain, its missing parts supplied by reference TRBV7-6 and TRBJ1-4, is GAGVSQSPRYKVTKRGQDVALRCDPISGHVSLYWYRQALGQGPEFLTYFNYEAQQDKSGLPNDRFSAERPEGSISTLTIQRTEQRDSAMYRCASSLWGRDSEKLFFGSGTQLSVL.

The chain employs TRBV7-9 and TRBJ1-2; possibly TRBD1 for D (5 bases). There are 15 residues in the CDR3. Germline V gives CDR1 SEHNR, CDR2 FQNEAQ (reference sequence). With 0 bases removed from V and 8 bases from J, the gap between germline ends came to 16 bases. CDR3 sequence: CASSLASPGYAGYTF. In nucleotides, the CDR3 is TGTGCCAGCAGCTTAGCGTCCCCAGGGTATGCAGGCTACACCTTC.

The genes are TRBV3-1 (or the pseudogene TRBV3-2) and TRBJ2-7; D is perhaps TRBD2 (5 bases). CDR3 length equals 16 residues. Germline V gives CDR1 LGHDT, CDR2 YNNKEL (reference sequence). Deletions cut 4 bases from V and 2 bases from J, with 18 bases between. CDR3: CASSPSLASGAYEQYF. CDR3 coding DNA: TGTGCCAGCAGCCCCTCCCTGGCAAGCGGAGCCTACGAGCAGTACTTC.

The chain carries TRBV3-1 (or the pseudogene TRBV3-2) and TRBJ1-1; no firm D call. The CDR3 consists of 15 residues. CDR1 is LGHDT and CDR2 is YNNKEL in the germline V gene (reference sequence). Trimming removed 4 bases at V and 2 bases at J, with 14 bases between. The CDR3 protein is CASSRGGRQNTEAFF. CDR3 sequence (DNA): TGTGCCAGCAGCCGGGGAGGGCGACAAAACACTGAAGCTTTCTTT.

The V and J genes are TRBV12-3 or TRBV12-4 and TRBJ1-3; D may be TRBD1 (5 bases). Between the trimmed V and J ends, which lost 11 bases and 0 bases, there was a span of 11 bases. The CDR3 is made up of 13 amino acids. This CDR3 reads CAVRQSSGNTIYF. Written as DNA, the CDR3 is TGTGCCGTAAGACAGAGCTCTGGAAACACCATATATTTT.

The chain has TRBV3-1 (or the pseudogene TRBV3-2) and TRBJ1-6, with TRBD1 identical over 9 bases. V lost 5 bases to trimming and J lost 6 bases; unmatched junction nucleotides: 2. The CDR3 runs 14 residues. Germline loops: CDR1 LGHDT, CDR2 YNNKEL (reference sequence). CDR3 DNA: TGTGCCAGCAGCGGACAGGGGACTAATTCACCCCTCCACTTT. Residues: CASSGQGTNSPLHF.

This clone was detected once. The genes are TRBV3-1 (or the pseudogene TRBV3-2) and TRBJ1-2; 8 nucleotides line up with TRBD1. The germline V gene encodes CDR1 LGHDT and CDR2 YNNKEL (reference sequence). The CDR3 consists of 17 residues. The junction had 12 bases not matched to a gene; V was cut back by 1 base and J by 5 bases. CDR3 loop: CASSQGQGAGVRYGYTF. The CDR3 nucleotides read TGTGCCAGCAGCCAAGGTCAGGGGGCCGGGGTTAGATATGGCTACACCTTC.

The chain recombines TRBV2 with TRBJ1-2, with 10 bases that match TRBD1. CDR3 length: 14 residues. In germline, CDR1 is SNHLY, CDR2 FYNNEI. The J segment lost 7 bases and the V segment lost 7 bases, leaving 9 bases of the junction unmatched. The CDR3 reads CASKTDRGQLGYTF. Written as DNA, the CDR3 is TGTGCCAGCAAAACCGACAGGGGGCAGCTTGGCTACACCTTC.

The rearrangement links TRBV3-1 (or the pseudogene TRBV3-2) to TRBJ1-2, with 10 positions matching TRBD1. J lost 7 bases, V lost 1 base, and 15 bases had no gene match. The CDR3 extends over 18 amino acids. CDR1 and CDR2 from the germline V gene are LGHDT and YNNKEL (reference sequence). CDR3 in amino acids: CASSQAGTGALKRSGYTF. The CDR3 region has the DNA TGTGCCAGCAGCCAAGCCGGGACAGGGGCCTTAAAGAGGAGTGGCTACACCTTC.

CDR3 sequence reads: CASSSQDRAYEQYF. In DNA, the CDR3 is TGTGCCAGTAGTAGTCAGGACAGGGCTTACGAGCAGTACTTC. V usage is TRBV19 and J usage is TRBJ2-7; 8 positions match TRBD1. V shed 4 bases, J shed 4 bases, and the junction held 6 bases outside the gene matches. This CDR3 has 14 amino acids. Germline CDR1 LNHDA, CDR2 SQIVND (reference sequence). Filled out from reference TRBV19 and TRBJ2-7, the complete variable domain reads DGGITQSPKYLFRKEGQNVTLSCEQNLNHDAMYWYRQDPGQGLRLIYYSQIVNDFQKGDIAEGYSVSREKKESFPLTVTSAQKNPTAFYLCASSSQDRAYEQYFGPGTRLTVT.

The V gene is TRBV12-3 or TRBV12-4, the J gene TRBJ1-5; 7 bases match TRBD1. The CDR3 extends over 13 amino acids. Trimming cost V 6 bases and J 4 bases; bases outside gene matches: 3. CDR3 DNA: TGTGCCAGCAGGACAGGGTCTAATCAGCCCCAGCATTTT. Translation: CASRTGSNQPQHF.

CDR3 loop: CASSYESGQGLSYEQYF. The CDR3 DNA is TGTGCCAGCAGTTACGAATCTGGACAGGGGCTCTCCTACGAGCAGTACTTC. The V and J genes are TRBV6-2 or TRBV6-3 and TRBJ2-7; 9 bases are a match to TRBD1. Germline V gene sequence: CDR1 MNHEY, CDR2 SVGEGT. Losses at the gene ends were 2 bases for V and 0 bases for J; bases not matched to a gene: 8. The CDR3 runs to 17 residues.

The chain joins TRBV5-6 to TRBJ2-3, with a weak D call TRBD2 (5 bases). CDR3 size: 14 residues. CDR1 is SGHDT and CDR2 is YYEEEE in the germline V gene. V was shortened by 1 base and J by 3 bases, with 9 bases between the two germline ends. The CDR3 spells CASSLSGWTDTQYF. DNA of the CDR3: TGTGCCAGCAGCTTGTCGGGGTGGACAGATACGCAGTATTTT.

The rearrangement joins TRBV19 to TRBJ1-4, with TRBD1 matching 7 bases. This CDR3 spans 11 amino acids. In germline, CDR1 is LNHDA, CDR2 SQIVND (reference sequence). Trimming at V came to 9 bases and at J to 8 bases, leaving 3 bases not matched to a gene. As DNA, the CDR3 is TGTGCCAGCAGGGGGTGGGAAAAACTGTTTTTT. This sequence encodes CASRGWEKLFF.

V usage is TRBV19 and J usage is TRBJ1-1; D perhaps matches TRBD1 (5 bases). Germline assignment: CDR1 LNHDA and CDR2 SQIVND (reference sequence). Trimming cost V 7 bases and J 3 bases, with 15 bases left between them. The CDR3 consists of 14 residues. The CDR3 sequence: CASISGIWDTEAFF. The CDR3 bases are TGTGCCAGTATCTCAGGGATTTGGGACACTGAAGCTTTCTTT.

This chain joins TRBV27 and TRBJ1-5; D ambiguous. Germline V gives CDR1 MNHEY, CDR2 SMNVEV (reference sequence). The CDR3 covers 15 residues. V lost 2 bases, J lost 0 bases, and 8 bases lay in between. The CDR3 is CASSLHRNSNQPQHF. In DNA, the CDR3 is TGTGCCAGCAGTTTACACAGAAATAGCAATCAGCCCCAGCATTTT.

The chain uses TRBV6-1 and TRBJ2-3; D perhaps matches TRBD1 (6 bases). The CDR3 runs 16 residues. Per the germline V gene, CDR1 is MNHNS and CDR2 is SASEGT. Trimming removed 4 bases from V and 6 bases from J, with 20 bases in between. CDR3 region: CASSGRQVLTGDTQYF. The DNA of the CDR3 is TGTGCCAGCAGTGGTCGACAGGTCCTTACAGGGGATACGCAGTATTTT.

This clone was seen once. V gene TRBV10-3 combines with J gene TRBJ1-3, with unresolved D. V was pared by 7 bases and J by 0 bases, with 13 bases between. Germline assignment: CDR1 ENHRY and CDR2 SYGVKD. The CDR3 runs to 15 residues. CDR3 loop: CAITPGYDSGNTIYF. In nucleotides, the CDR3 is TGTGCCATCACCCCGGGTTACGACTCTGGAAACACCATATATTTT.

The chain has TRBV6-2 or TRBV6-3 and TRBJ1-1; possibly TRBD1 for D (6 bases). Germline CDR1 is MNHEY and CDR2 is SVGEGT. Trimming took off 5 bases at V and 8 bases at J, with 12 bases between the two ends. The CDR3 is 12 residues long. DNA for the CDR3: TGTGCCAGCAGTCCCGGGACACCAGAAGCTTTCTTT. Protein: CASSPGTPEAFF.

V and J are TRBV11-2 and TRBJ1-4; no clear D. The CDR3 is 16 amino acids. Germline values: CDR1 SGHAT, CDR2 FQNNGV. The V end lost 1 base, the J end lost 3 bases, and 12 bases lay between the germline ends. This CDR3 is CASSLVDRGANEKLFF. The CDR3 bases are TGTGCCAGCAGCTTAGTGGATCGGGGAGCTAATGAAAAACTGTTTTTT.

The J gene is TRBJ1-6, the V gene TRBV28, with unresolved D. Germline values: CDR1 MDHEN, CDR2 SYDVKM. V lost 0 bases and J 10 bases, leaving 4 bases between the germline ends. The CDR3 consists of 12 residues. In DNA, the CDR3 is TGTGCCAGCAGTTTATGGGGCTCACCCCTCCACTTT. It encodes CASSLWGSPLHF.

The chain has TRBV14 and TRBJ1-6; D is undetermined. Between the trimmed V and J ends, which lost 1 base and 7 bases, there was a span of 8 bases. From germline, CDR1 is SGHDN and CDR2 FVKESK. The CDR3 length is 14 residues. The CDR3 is CASSQGRENSPLHF. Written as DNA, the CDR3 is TGTGCCAGCAGCCAAGGACGGGAAAATTCACCCCTCCACTTT.

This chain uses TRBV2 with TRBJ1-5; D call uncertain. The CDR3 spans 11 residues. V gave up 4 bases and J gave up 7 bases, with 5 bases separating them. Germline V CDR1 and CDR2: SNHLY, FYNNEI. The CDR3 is CASSAGQPQHF. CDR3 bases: TGTGCCAGCAGTGCGGGGCAGCCCCAGCATTTT.

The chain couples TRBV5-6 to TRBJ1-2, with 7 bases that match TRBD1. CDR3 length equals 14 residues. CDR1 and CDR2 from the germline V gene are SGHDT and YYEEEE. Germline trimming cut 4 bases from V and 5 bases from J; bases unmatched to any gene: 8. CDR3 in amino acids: CASSTGTETYGYTF. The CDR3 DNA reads TGTGCCAGCAGCACCGGGACAGAAACTTATGGCTACACCTTC.

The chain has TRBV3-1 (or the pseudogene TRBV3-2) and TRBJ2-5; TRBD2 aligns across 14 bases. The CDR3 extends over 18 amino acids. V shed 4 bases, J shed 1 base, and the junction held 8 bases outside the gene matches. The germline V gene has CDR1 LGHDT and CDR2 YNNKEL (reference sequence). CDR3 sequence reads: CASSLLGLAGVVQETQYF. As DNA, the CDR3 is TGTGCCAGCAGCCTGTTGGGACTAGCGGGAGTCGTCCAAGAGACCCAGTACTTC.

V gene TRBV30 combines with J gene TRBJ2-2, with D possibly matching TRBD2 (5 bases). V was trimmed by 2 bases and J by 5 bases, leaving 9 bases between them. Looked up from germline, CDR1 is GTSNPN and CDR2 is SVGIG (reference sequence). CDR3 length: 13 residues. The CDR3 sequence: CAWSLRRTGELFF. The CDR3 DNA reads TGTGCCTGGAGTCTGCGGAGGACCGGGGAGCTGTTTTTT.